The present entry profiles one TCR beta chain with its context. Antigen unknown. The data are from a study of regulatory T cells in long-lasting Graves disease. Looking at the study overall: For under 3 months, newly diagnosed Graves' patients had been taking antithyroid drugs. Whole-study findings and limits: Persistent patients had a count of shared public clonotypes (over 2,500) that exceeded that of new patients (about 970).

Through Arm-PCR of CDR3 regions and iRepertoire HTBI primers, TCR beta libraries were built. TCRdb itself ran the multiplex PCR reads through MiXCR, one entry per CDR3 protein. The sample lists approximately 400,000 distinct CDR3 sequences, about 15% seen once, with roughly 7.7% in the top ten. The V gene lost 3 bases and the J gene lost 8 bases, with 18 bases spanning the gap. This CDR3 spans 14 amino acids. Germline V gene data show CDR1 as SGHRS and CDR2 as YFSETQ. Described time point: newly diagnosed GD, antithyroid drugs for less than 3 months. TCR sequences were obtained from RNA taken from PBMCs. The same sample was also used in a study of T cells in Graves' hyperthyroidism and ophthalmopathy.

Sequenced here: peripheral blood mononuclear cells (PBMCs), sampled at new diagnosis, from a patient treated with antithyroid drugs. The clonotype comes from a woman between 40 and 50 years old with Graves disease. The chain has TRBV5-1 and TRBJ2-7; D might be TRBD1 (6 bases). The CDR3 DNA sequence: TGCGCCAGCAGCTCCCCCCAGGGGTTTGAAAAGCAGTACTTC. Protein sequence: CASSSPQGFEKQYF.